These T cell receptor beta chains were read from a single sample in a study of blood T cell repertoires in COVID-19. The protocol was immunoSEQ multiplex PCR, while the TCRdb copy is restricted to in-frame clones and leaves out a portion. The sample consists of some 320,000 clones, 85% to 95% of them appearing once. Material: PBMCs or T cells enriched from blood (not recorded which). The source of these receptors is a woman in her twenties or thirties who had been exposed to COVID-19. The CDR3 runs from the conserved cysteine through the conserved F or W. D genes are given only for firm matches. Clone size is not always given. Where it is, it says once, few, many or a class for expanded clones.

TGTGCCAGCAGTTTGGACCGGGACAGGACCTCCTACGAGCAGTACTTC,CASSLDRDRTSYEQYF,TRBJ2-7,TRBV27,NA,TRBD1
TGTGCCTGGAGGAACTCAGGGGTTACTGGCTACACCTTC,CAWRNSGVTGYTF,TRBJ1-2,TRBV30,few,NA
TGTGCCAGCACCTGGGGGGGGAAGTGGGGCTACACCTTC,CASTWGGKWGYTF,TRBJ1-2,TRBV3-1/TRBV3-2,NA,NA
TGTGCCAGCAGCCCTTCCGGAGGGGACACCATATATTTT,CASSPSGGDTIYF,TRBJ1-3,TRBV9,NA,NA
TGCGCCAGCAGCTACACCTACAATGAGCAGTTCTTC,CASSYTYNEQFF,TRBJ2-1,TRBV5-1,NA,NA
TGTGCCAGCAGTGAGGACAGGGGAAATTCACCCCTCCACTTT,CASSEDRGNSPLHF,TRBJ1-6,TRBV6-4,NA,TRBD1
TGTGCCAGCAGTCGGGACAGGGAGGGCTACACCTTC,CASSRDREGYTF,TRBJ1-2,TRBV6-6,NA,TRBD1
TGTGCCAGCAGCTTCGCTACTAGCGGCTACAATGAGCAGTTCTTC,CASSFATSGYNEQFF,TRBJ2-1,TRBV7-9,many,TRBD2
TGTGCCAGCAGCCAAGATCCGGGACTCGGGACCCAGTACTTC,CASSQDPGLGTQYF,TRBJ2-5,TRBV4-2,NA,NA
TGCGCCAGCAGCCAAGGAGCGGGGACCTTCCAAGAGACCCAGTACTTC,CASSQGAGTFQETQYF,TRBJ2-5,TRBV4-1,NA,TRBD2
TGTGCCAGTAGTGATTCCGGGAGGAACTCTGGAAACACCATATATTTT,CASSDSGRNSGNTIYF,TRBJ1-3,TRBV19,NA,NA
TGTGCCAGCAGCTCGGCAGGGGGAGGCCGTGAAAAACTGTTTTTT,CASSSAGGGREKLFF,TRBJ1-4,TRBV13,NA,TRBD1
TGTGCCAGCAGCCGAGCCGACAGAAACTATGGCTACACCTTC,CASSRADRNYGYTF,TRBJ1-2,TRBV3-1/TRBV3-2,NA,NA
TGTGCCAGCAGTCTACAGGGATTGAACACTGAAGCTTTCTTT,CASSLQGLNTEAFF,TRBJ1-1,TRBV6-5,NA,NA
TGTGCCAGCAGCCCAAGGGTAGGGGGCCTAGGCACTGAAGCTTTCTTT,CASSPRVGGLGTEAFF,TRBJ1-1,TRBV2,NA,TRBD1